This T cell receptor beta chain came from a study of shared clonotypes between healthy human individuals (dated by TCRdb to the early 2020s). Regarding the study in general: Two women and three men aged 18 to 49 years were included in the cohort. To increase sequencing depth and limit assay-specific biases, TCR repertoire library preparation and sequencing were carried out by different laboratories using diverse techniques. Between about 0.94 and 8.9 billion PBMCs per donor were obtained by leukapheresis. To estimate repertoire size and how much clonotype sharing occurs between individuals, the study deeply sequenced the blood TCR repertoires of several healthy adults.

Broad study findings and their caveats: Because the study included only a small number of donors, the genetic and exposure-history diversity represented was limited. Pairwise subsampling indicated that sequencing depth was expected to affect the degree of clonotype sharing among donors. Only blood was sampled, and tissue TCR repertoires likely differ from those in blood.

Using the deep immunoSEQ assay, multiplex PCR amplified TCR CDR3 regions from genomic DNA. Genomic DNA extracted from each cell subset was distributed evenly over all wells of several immunoSEQ 96-well plates, and each plate served as one replicate. For unsorted PBMC, about 300 ng genomic DNA, equal to tens of thousands of T cell genomes, was loaded into each replicate PCR. Ten immunoSEQ deep assay plates were used to sequence the unsorted PBMC genomic DNA. Purified libraries were quantified with a Qubit 3.0 fluorometer, sized on a Bioanalyzer 2100, and re-quantified with the KAPA Library Quantification kit. Every immunoSEQ 96-well plate was sequenced on a separate single-read 150-cycle Illumina NextSeq 550 flow cell. The authors' analysis ran thus. The immunoSEQ output contained only junctional sequences without quality scores, so filtering could not match that applied to full-length reads. Sequences were annotated with PyIR, a Python wrapper for IgBLAST v1.9, and V/J genes and CDR3 were assigned using IMGT germline references. Any read was removed if the V/J assignment was weak (E-value above 1e-6), the CDR3 was missing, or the read contained stop codons, out-of-frame junctions, or ambiguous translated residues. V3J clonotypes were defined by identical inferred V gene, J gene, and CDR3 amino acid sequence. The percentage overlap between two repertoires was calculated by dividing the number of shared unique clonotypes by the size of the smaller repertoire. Repertoire richness was assessed with RTK rarefaction, the Chao1 estimator, and Recon v2.1 estimates of unobserved clonotypes. TCRdb obtained this table from immuneACCESS and retained in-frame rearrangements with V and J assigned. These tables miss some clones; where compared with another copy, unresolved V genes account for less than half of the shortfall, and the remainder is unexplained. V and J calls and clone size are as listed in that table; D and trimming were resolved from the DNA. This sample lists hundreds of thousands of clones; roughly 77% were detected once. The ten largest clones capture approximately 13% of the sample.

Healthy HIV-negative adults with no recently reported acute infections or vaccinations were included as donors. Only Caucasian adults living in Nashville, Tennessee, USA were represented among the donors. For unsorted samples, about 90 million PBMCs were counted and genomic DNA was extracted with the QIAamp DNA Blood Mini kit. After blood collection by leukapheresis, PBMCs were isolated using Ficoll-Histopaque density gradient centrifugation and then cryopreserved in the vapor phase of liquid nitrogen. As regards this clone: Its antigen remains unidentified. No base qualities exist here, and no much larger clone lies one base off it.

Source material: PBMCs. This TCR was sampled from a woman aged 40 to 50 in good health. Some clones in this sample may be carry-over from other donors' samples.

The CDR3 sequence is CASSASGRSRETQYF. The DNA sequence is TGTGCCAGCAGCGCCTCCGGACGATCCAGAGAGACCCAGTACTTC. This sequence uses TRBV5-8 and TRBJ2-5, with the D gene too uncertain to name. Based on the germline V gene, the CDR1 and CDR2 sequences are SGHTS and YDEGEE. CDR3 length: 15 amino acids, cysteine to phenylalanine. Just the 45-base CDR3 DNA is kept, in frame starting at base 1. A distance of 17 bases separates the germline ends of V and J, which lose 4 bases and 4 bases respectively.